The 21 T cell receptor beta chains below come from one sample, sequenced in a study of PD-1 blockade in classical Hodgkin lymphoma. The repertoire was sequenced with immunoSEQ multiplex PCR; TCRdb's copy has only in-frame clones and lacks some. Among 80,000 to 100,000 clones, approximately 92% were seen once, and the ten largest hold 2.8%. Every patient relapsed after autologous stem cell transplantation, and brentuximab vedotin exposure varied. Specimen: peripheral blood mononuclear cells (PBMCs), collected at baseline. These receptors were taken from a human donor with classical Hodgkin lymphoma.

This sequence joins TRBV19 and TRBJ2-7; perhaps TRBD2 as D (6 bases). Germline assignment: CDR1 LNHDA and CDR2 SQIVND (reference sequence). V was clipped by 8 bases and J by 3 bases, with 26 bases between them. The CDR3 is 17 amino acids. The CDR3, as DNA: TGTGCCAGTTCACCCTTGCCCGAACGTAGCGGAGTCTACGAGCAGTACTTC. Encoded protein: CASSPLPERSGVYEQYF.

The chain carries TRBV29-1 and TRBJ1-1, with TRBD1 matching 11 bases. J gave up 3 bases and V 4 bases, and 4 bases lay outside the gene matches. The CDR3 is 14 amino acids. Per germline, CDR1 SQVTM and CDR2 ANQGSEA. Here the CDR3 DNA reads TGCAGCGTTGGGACAGGGGGCGCGTACACTGAAGCTTTCTTT. Protein: CSVGTGGAYTEAFF.

This clone was observed once. V and J are TRBV5-1 and TRBJ2-2; tentative D call: TRBD1 (5 bases). CDR1 is SGHRS and CDR2 is YFSETQ in the germline V gene. With 0 bases removed from V and 1 base from J, the gap between germline ends came to 13 bases. The CDR3 sequence is 17 residues long. The CDR3 reads CASSLVGALMNTGELFF. The DNA of the CDR3 is TGCGCCAGCAGCTTGGTAGGGGCGCTCATGAACACCGGGGAGCTGTTTTTT.

V gene TRBV28 combines with J gene TRBJ2-5; perhaps D is TRBD1 or TRBD2 (6 bases each). Trimming left V 1 base short and J 8 bases short, with 20 bases between. This CDR3 comprises 16 residues. From germline, CDR1 is MDHEN and CDR2 SYDVKM. CDR3 DNA sequence: TGTGCCAGCAGTTTATATGGGGTAGGGGGGAAGAATACCCAGTACTTC. It yields the protein CASSLYGVGGKNTQYF.

CDR3 bases: TGTGCCAGCAGTCGAACACAAGGGGACGATCATGGCTACACCTTC. This gives the protein CASSRTQGDDHGYTF. The chain carries TRBV6-5 and TRBJ1-2; a weak D match, TRBD1 (5 bases). The CDR3 spans 15 residues. Germline V gives CDR1 MNHEY, CDR2 SVGAGI. V shed 5 bases and J shed 6 bases, with 19 bases lying between them.

The genes are TRBV10-3 and TRBJ2-2; possible D gene TRBD2, 5 bases. This CDR3 contains 16 residues. Germline CDR1 is ENHRY and CDR2 is SYGVKD. The V end was cut by 0 bases, the J end by 1 base, with 9 bases between. The CDR3 region has the DNA TGTGCCATCAGTGAGTCTGAGCGGAAGAACACCGGGGAGCTGTTTTTT. Its protein product is CAISESERKNTGELFF.

This chain links TRBV6-6 with TRBJ2-7; 7 nucleotides align to TRBD2. With 0 bases clipped from V and 0 bases from J, the junction kept 5 bases outside the gene matches. CDR1 MNHNY and CDR2 SVGAGI come from the germline V gene (reference sequence). This CDR3 has 16 amino acids. CDR3 nucleotide sequence: TGTGCCAGCAGTTACTCAGGGACTAAGGCCTCCTACGAGCAGTACTTC. Translating gives CASSYSGTKASYEQYF.

The chain joins TRBV9 to TRBJ2-5; no definite D call. The germline V gene encodes CDR1 SGDLS and CDR2 YYNGEE. The CDR3 loop spans 14 amino acids. The ends were cut back, 0 bases at V and 6 bases at J, with 12 bases in the middle. The CDR3 spells CASSVDVGLKTQYF. CDR3 DNA sequence: TGTGCCAGCAGCGTAGATGTGGGCCTGAAGACCCAGTACTTC. The whole variable domain, remainder taken from reference TRBV9 and TRBJ2-5, is DSGVTQTPKHLITATGQRVTLRCSPRSGDLSVYWYQQSLDQGLQFLIQYYNGEERAKGNILERFSAQQFPDLHSELNLSSLELGDSALYFCASSVDVGLKTQYFGPGTRLLVL.

The V call is TRBV7-8, the J call TRBJ2-1; 15 positions agree with TRBD2. This CDR3 has 16 residues. J was trimmed by 8 bases and V by 3 bases; bases with no gene match: 5. Germline loops: CDR1 SGHVS, CDR2 FQNEAQ. The CDR3 reads CASSLRTSGRVDEQFF. CDR3 sequence (DNA): TGTGCCAGCAGCTTGAGGACTAGCGGGAGGGTAGATGAGCAGTTCTTC.

The gene calls are TRBV28 and TRBJ2-2, with 7 bases lining up with TRBD1. Losses at the gene ends were 3 bases for V and 6 bases for J; bases not matched to a gene: 7. The CDR3 has 15 residues. Germline V CDR1 and CDR2: MDHEN, SYDVKM. The DNA for the CDR3 is TGTGCCAGCAGTTTCGTCACAGGGGTGTCCGGGGAGCTGTTTTTT. Translation gives CASSFVTGVSGELFF.

V gene TRBV6-5 combines with J gene TRBJ2-2; 8 bases are shared with TRBD1. From germline, CDR1 is MNHEY and CDR2 SVGAGI. With 1 base clipped from V and 2 bases from J, the junction kept 3 bases outside the gene matches. The CDR3 runs to 16 residues. CDR3 residues: CASSYFQGANTGELFF. The CDR3 DNA reads TGTGCCAGCAGTTACTTTCAGGGGGCAAACACCGGGGAGCTGTTTTTT.

This chain connects TRBV2 to TRBJ1-1; tentatively, D is TRBD1 (6 bases). The CDR3 is made up of 13 amino acids. CDR1 and CDR2 (germline): SNHLY, FYNNEI. V was shortened by 7 bases and J by 4 bases, with 13 bases between the two germline ends. In DNA, the CDR3 is TGTGCCAGCAAGGGGGGGGCCGGCACTGAAGCTTTCTTT. Its protein is CASKGGAGTEAFF.

The chain employs TRBV19 and TRBJ2-2, with D unresolved. CDR3 length: 14 residues. V lost 11 bases and J 0 bases, leaving 13 bases between the germline ends. Germline CDR1 is LNHDA and CDR2 is SQIVND (reference sequence). The DNA for the CDR3 is TGTGCCTCATCATTGACGTCGAACACCGGGGAGCTGTTTTTT. Amino acid sequence: CASSLTSNTGELFF.

V and J are TRBV11-2 and TRBJ1-2; 8 positions agree with TRBD1. Germline V gene lookup returns CDR1 SGHAT and CDR2 FQNNGV. After removal of 2 bases from V and 8 bases from J, the junction contained 4 bases not matched to a gene. The CDR3 contains 13 residues. The CDR3 DNA reads TGTGCCAGCAGCTTAAACAGGGGGAGCGGCTACACCTTC. This sequence encodes CASSLNRGSGYTF.

The rearrangement joins TRBV6-6 to TRBJ2-7; D gene ambiguous. Germline V lookup: CDR1 MNHNY, CDR2 SVGAGI (reference sequence). Trimming cost V 6 bases and J 2 bases, with 17 bases left between them. The CDR3 sequence is 15 residues long. The CDR3 region has the DNA TGTGCCAGCAGAGTAACCAATAGAGTAACCTACGAGCAGTACTTC. It codes for CASRVTNRVTYEQYF.

The CDR3 protein is CASSQGGRAGSEQFF. Written as DNA, the CDR3 is TGCGCCAGCAGCCAAGGGGGGCGGGCAGGTAGTGAGCAGTTCTTC. The chain links TRBV4-1 to TRBJ2-1, with D tentatively TRBD1 (6 bases). This CDR3 region has 15 residues. V dropped 1 base and J dropped 9 bases, with 16 bases sitting between them. CDR1 is MGHRA, CDR2 YSYEKL, per germline.

This sequence joins TRBV4-1 and TRBJ1-3; D remains unclear. The CDR3 spans 14 residues. V was shortened by 0 bases and J by 2 bases, with 5 bases between the two germline ends. Per the germline V gene, CDR1 is MGHRA and CDR2 is YSYEKL. The CDR3 sequence: CASSQDSTGNTIYF. In nucleotides, the CDR3 is TGCGCCAGCAGCCAAGATTCGACTGGAAACACCATATATTTT.

The chain couples TRBV5-1 to TRBJ2-2; unclear D gene. The CDR3 consists of 17 residues. CDR1 is SGHRS, CDR2 YFSETQ, per germline. V shed 0 bases and J shed 4 bases, with 16 bases lying between them. CDR3 bases: TGCGCCAGCAGCTTGGCAAGTGGCGAATGGGGCACCGGGGAGCTGTTTTTT. Translating it yields CASSLASGEWGTGELFF.

The chain has TRBV18 and TRBJ2-4; D ambiguous. Per the germline V gene, CDR1 is KGHSH and CDR2 is LQKENI. The ends were cut back, 5 bases at V and 0 bases at J, with 17 bases in the middle. The CDR3 contains 17 residues. CDR3 residues: CASSATPGILAKNIQYF. The CDR3 nucleotides are TGTGCCAGCTCAGCGACCCCAGGTATCCTAGCCAAAAACATTCAGTACTTC.

The chain carries TRBV5-1 and TRBJ1-1; unclear D gene. CDR3 size: 15 residues. Germline V CDR1 and CDR2: SGHRS, YFSETQ. Trimming shortened V by 0 bases and J by 0 bases, and 9 bases separated the two germline ends. The CDR3 region has the DNA TGCGCCAGCAGCTTGGAAGAGAGCATGAACACTGAAGCTTTCTTT. Translated: CASSLEESMNTEAFF. The complete variable domain, with remaining parts taken from reference TRBV5-1 and TRBJ1-1, reads KAGVTQTPRYLIKTRGQQVTLSCSPISGHRSVSWYQQTPGQGLQFLFEYFSETQRNKGNFPGRFSGRQFSNSRSEMNVSTLELGDSALYLCASSLEESMNTEAFFGQGTRLTVV.

The J gene is TRBJ2-7, the V gene TRBV5-4; 9 nucleotides match TRBD2. Trimming cost V 0 bases and J 5 bases; bases outside gene matches: 3. This CDR3 region has 14 residues. Germline values: CDR1 SGHNT, CDR2 YYREEE (reference sequence). The CDR3 DNA sequence: TGTGCCAGCAGCTTGGCTGGGACTAGCCACGAGCAGTACTTC. Its translation: CASSLAGTSHEQYF.